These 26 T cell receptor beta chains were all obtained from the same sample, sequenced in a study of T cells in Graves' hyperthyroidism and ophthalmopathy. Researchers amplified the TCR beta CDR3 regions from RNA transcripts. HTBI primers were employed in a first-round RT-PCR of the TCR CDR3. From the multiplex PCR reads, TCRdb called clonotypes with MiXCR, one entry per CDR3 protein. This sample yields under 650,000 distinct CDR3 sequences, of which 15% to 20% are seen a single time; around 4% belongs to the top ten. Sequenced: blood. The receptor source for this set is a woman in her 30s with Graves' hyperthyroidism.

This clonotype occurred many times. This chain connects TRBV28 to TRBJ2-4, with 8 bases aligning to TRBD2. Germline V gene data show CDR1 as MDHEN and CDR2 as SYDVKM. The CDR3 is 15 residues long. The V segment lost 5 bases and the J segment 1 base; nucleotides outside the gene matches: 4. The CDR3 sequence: CASSLLAVAKNIQYF. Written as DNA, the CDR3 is TGTGCCAGCAGTCTACTAGCGGTCGCCAAAAACATTCAGTACTTC.

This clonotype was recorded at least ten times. CDR3 bases: TGTGCCAGCATTACTAGCGGATTTCCTGAGCAGTTCTTC. The encoded protein is CASITSGFPEQFF. The V call is TRBV2, the J call TRBJ2-1; 8 positions match TRBD2. Losses at the gene ends were 7 bases for V and 9 bases for J; bases not matched to a gene: 8. Per germline, CDR1 SNHLY and CDR2 FYNNEI. This CDR3 has 13 residues.

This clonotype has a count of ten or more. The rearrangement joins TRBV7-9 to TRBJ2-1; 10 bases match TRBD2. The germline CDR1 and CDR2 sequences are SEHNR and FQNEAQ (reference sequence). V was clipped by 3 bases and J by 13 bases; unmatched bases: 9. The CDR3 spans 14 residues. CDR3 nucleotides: TGTGCCAGCAGCTTTCGGACTAGCGGTAGTGAACAGTTCTTC. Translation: CASSFRTSGSEQFF.

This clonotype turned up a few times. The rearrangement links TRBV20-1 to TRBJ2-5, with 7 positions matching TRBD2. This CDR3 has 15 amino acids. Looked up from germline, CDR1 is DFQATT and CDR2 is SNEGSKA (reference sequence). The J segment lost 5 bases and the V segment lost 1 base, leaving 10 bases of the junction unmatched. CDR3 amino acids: CSARVWTSGWETQYF. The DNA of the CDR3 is TGCAGTGCTAGAGTCTGGACTAGTGGGTGGGAGACCCAGTACTTC.

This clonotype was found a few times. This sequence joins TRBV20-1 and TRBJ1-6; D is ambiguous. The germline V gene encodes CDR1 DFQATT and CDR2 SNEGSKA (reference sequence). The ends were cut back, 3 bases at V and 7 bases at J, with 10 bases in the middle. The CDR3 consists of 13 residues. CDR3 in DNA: TGCAGTGCTAGTTTCAGGAAGAATTCACCCCTCCACTTT. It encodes CSASFRKNSPLHF.

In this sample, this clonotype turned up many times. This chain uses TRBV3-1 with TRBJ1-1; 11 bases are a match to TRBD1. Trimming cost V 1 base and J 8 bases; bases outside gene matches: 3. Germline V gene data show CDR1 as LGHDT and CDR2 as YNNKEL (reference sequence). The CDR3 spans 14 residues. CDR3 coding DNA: TGTGCCAGCAGCCAAGGGACAGGGGGCGGCGAAGCTTTCTTT. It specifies CASSQGTGGGEAFF.

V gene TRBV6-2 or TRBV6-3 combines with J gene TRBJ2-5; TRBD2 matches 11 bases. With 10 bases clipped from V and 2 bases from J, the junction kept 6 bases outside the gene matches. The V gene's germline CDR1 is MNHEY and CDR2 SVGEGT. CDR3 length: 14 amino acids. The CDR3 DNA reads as TGTGCCAAACTAGCGGGAGTAAGACAAGAGACCCAGTACTTC. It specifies CAKLAGVRQETQYF.

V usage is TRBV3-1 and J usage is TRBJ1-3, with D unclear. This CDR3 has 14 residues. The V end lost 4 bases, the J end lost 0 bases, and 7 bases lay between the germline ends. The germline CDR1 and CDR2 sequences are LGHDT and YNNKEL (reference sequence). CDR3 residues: CASSPRVSGNTIYF. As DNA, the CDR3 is TGTGCCAGCAGCCCTAGGGTCTCTGGAAACACCATATATTTT.

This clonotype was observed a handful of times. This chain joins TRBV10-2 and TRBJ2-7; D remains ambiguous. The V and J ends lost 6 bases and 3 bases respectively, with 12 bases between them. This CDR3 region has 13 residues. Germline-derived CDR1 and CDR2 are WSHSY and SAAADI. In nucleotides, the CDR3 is TGCGCCAGCAGCGCTGGACGGGTCTACGAGCAGTACTTC. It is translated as CASSAGRVYEQYF.

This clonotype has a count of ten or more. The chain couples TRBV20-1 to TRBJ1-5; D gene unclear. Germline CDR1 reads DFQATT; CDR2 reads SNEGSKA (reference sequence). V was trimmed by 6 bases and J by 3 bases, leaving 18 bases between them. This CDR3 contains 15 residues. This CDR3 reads CSARERSYYNQPQHF. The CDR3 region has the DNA TGCAGTGCCCGGGAAAGGTCCTACTACAATCAGCCCCAGCATTTT.

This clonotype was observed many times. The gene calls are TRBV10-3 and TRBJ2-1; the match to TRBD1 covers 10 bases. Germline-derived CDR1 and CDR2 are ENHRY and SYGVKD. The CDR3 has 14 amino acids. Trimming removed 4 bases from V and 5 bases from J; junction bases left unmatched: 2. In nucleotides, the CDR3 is TGTGCCATCAGTGGGACAGGGGGAAACAATGAGCAGTTCTTC. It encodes CAISGTGGNNEQFF.

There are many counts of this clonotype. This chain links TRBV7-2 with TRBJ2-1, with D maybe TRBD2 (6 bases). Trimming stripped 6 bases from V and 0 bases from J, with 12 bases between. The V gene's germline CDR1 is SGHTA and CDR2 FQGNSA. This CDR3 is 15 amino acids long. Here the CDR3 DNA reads TGTGCCAGCAGTCGGGACTCGAGCTCCTACAATGAGCAGTTCTTC. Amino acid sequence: CASSRDSSSYNEQFF.

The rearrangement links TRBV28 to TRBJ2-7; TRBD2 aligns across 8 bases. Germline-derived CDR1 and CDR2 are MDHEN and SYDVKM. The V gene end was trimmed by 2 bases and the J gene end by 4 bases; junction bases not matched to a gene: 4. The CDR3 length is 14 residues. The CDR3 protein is CASSLTSGLYEQYF. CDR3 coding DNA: TGTGCCAGCAGTTTAACTAGCGGTCTTTACGAGCAGTACTTC.

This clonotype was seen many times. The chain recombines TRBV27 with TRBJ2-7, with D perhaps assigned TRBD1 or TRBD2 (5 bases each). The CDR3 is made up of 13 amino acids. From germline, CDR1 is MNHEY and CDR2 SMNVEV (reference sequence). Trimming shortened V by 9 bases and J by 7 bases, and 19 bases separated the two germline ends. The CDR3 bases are TGTGCCAGACCGGGACCAACGGTAAGGGAGCAGTACTTC. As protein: CARPGPTVREQYF.

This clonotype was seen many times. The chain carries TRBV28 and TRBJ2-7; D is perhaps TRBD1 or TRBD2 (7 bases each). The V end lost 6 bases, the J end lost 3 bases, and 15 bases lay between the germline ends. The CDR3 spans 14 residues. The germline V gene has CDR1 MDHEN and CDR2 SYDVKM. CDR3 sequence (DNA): TGTGCCAGCAGCAGCGGGACAGCCCTCTACGAGCAGTACTTC. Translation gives CASSSGTALYEQYF. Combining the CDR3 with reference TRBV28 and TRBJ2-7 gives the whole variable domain DVKVTQSSRYLVKRTGEKVFLECVQDMDHENMFWYRQDPGLGLRLIYFSYDVKMKEKGDIPEGYSVSREKKERFSLILESASTNQTSMYLCASSSGTALYEQYFGPGTRLTVT.

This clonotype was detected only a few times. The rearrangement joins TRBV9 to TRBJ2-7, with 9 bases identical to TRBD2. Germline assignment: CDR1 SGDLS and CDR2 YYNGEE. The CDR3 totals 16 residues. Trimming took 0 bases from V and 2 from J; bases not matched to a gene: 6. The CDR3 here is CASSVDSSGTPYEQYF. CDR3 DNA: TGTGCCAGCAGCGTAGATTCTAGCGGGACACCCTACGAGCAGTACTTC.

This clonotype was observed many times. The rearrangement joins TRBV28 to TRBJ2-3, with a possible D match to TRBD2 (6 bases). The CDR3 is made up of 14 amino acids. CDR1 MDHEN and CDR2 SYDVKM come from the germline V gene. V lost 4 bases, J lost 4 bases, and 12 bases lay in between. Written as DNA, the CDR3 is TGTGCCAGCAGTTCACAGTGGGGGGCAGATACGCAGTATTTT. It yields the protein CASSSQWGADTQYF.

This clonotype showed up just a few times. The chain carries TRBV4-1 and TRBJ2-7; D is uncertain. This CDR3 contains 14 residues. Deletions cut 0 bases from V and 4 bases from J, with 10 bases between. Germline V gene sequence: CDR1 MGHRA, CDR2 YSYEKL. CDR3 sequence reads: CASSQDGTAYEQYF. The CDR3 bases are TGCGCCAGCAGCCAAGATGGCACAGCTTACGAGCAGTACTTC.

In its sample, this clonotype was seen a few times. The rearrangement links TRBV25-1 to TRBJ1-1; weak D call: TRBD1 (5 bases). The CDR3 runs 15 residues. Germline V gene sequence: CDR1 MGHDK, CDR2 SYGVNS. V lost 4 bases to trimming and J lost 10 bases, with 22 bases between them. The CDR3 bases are TGTGCCAGCAGTGGGGCCCGGGGCCCTCAGGACGGAGCTTTCTTT. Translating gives CASSGARGPQDGAFF.

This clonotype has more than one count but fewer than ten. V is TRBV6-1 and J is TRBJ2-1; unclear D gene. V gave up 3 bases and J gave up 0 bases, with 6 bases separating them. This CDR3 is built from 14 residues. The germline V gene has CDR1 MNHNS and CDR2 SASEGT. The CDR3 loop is CASSDNLSYNEQFF. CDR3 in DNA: TGTGCCAGCAGTGACAACCTCTCCTACAATGAGCAGTTCTTC.

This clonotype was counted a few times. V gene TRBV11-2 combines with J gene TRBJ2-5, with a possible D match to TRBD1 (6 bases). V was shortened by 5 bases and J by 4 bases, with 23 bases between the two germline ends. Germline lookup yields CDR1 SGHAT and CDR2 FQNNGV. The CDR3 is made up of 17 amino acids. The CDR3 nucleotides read TGTGCCAGCAGCCTAGGGCCCCTTCCAGGGGTCCGAGAGACCCAGTACTTC. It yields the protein CASSLGPLPGVRETQYF.

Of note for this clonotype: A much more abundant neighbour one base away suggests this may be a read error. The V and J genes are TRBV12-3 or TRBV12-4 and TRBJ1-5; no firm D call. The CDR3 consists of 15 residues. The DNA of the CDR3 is TGTGCCAGCAGTTTATACGACAATAGCAATCAGCCCCGGCATTTT. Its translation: CASSLYDNSNQPRHF.

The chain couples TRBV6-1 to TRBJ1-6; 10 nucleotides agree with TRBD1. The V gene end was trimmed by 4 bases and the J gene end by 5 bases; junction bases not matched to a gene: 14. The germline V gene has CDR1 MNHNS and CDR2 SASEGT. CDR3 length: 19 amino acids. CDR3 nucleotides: TGTGCCAGCAGTGCGAGGGGACAGGGGCGAGAGAGGCATAATTCACCCCTCCACTTT. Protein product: CASSARGQGRERHNSPLHF.

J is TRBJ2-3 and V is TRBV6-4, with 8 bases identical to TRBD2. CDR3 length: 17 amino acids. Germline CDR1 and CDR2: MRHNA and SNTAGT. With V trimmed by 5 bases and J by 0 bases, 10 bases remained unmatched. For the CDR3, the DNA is TGTGCCAGCAGTACCGGGACTAGTGTTGGTAGCACAGATACGCAGTATTTT. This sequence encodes CASSTGTSVGSTDTQYF.

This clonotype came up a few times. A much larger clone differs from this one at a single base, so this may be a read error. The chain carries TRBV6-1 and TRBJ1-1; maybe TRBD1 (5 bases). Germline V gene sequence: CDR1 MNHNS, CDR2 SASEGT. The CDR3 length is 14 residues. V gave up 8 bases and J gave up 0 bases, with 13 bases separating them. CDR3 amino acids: CASGTRGMNTEAFF. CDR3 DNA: TGTGCCAGCGGCACCCGGGGGATGAACACTGAAGCTTTCTTT.

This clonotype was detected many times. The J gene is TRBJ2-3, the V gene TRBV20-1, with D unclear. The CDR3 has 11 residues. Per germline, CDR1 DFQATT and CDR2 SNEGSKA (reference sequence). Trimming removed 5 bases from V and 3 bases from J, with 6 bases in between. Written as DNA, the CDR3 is TGCAGTGCTGAGGTAACAGATACGCAGTATTTT. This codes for CSAEVTDTQYF.